This entry lists 8 T cell receptor beta chains sequenced from one sample in a study of T cell repertoires in cytomegalovirus infection. TCRdb re-called the reads through MiXCR, storing one row per CDR3 protein. The repertoire holds about 740,000 distinct CDR3 sequences, with roughly a third as singletons. The sequenced sample consisted of PBMCs. The receptors shown here come from a human donor in good health (CMV status not recorded). Some clones in this sample may be carry-over from other donors' samples.

J is TRBJ1-2 and V is TRBV12-3 or TRBV12-4, with TRBD1 matching 8 bases. The CDR3 extends over 14 amino acids. Unmatched junction bases numbered 8, after V lost 7 bases and J lost 4 bases. CDR3 loop: CASTFGQGTYGYTF. The CDR3 nucleotides are TGTGCCAGCACCTTCGGACAGGGAACCTATGGCTACACCTTC.

The V and J genes are TRBV28 and TRBJ1-4; a weak D match, TRBD1 (6 bases). The germline V gene has CDR1 MDHEN and CDR2 SYDVKM. The CDR3 spans 14 residues. The V and J ends lost 6 bases and 9 bases respectively, with 17 bases between them. The chain's CDR3 is CASRWGQVEKKLFF. The CDR3 DNA is TGTGCCAGCAGGTGGGGACAAGTCGAGAAAAAACTGTTTTTT.

This clonotype appeared a few times. The chain uses TRBV4-1 and TRBJ1-4; D might be TRBD1 (5 bases). The ends were cut back, 4 bases at V and 8 bases at J, with 14 bases in the middle. The CDR3 is made up of 14 amino acids. The germline V gene has CDR1 MGHRA and CDR2 YSYEKL. This chain's CDR3 is CASSRGGAGEKLFF. The CDR3 coding sequence is TGCGCCAGCAGCCGTGGCGGGGCTGGGGAAAAACTGTTTTTT.

A remark on this clonotype: The junction shows a germline mismatch at one end, possibly a read error. The chain joins TRBV4-1 to TRBJ2-7; D is unclear. Germline V gene data show CDR1 as MGHRA and CDR2 as YSYEKL. This CDR3 is 12 amino acids long. The CDR3 spells CASSQPSYEQYF. The CDR3 DNA reads as TGTGCCAGCAGCCAACCGAGCTACGAGCAGTACTTC.

This clonotype was found many times. The gene calls are TRBV12-3 or TRBV12-4 and TRBJ2-3, with TRBD2 identical over 7 bases. V gave up 1 base and J gave up 2 bases; unmatched junction bases: 9. The CDR3 contains 17 residues. The CDR3 DNA is TGTGCCAGCAGTTTAGATCTTGCGGGGGACCTCACAGATACGCAGTATTTT. Protein sequence: CASSLDLAGDLTDTQYF.

This clonotype was recorded a few times. The V and J genes are TRBV2 and TRBJ2-3; no clear D gene. V was pared by 7 bases and J by 0 bases, with 8 bases between. In germline, CDR1 is SNHLY, CDR2 FYNNEI. The CDR3 spans 13 residues. The CDR3 region is CASMKASTDTQYF. CDR3 nucleotides: TGTGCCAGCATGAAGGCCAGCACAGATACGCAGTATTTT.

The V call is TRBV30, the J call TRBJ1-4; D call uncertain. Trimming stripped 4 bases from V and 10 bases from J, with 13 bases between. This CDR3 has 12 residues. The germline V gene has CDR1 GTSNPN and CDR2 SVGIG (reference sequence). CDR3 protein: CAWKANDVKLFF. For the CDR3, the DNA is TGTGCCTGGAAGGCTAATGACGTAAAACTGTTTTTT. Looking up the rest from reference TRBV30 and TRBJ1-4 gives the full variable domain: SQTIHQWPATLVQPVGSPLSLECTVEGTSNPNLYWYRQAAGRGLQLLFYSVGIGQISSEVPQNLSASRPQDRQFILSSKKLLLSDSGFYLCAWKANDVKLFFGSGTQLSVL.

With regard to this clonotype: One end of the junction varies from germline; a read error may be responsible. The chain has TRBV11-2 and TRBJ1-1; D is undetermined. The CDR3 loop spans 12 amino acids. Germline-derived CDR1 and CDR2 are SGHAT and FQNNGV. In nucleotides, the CDR3 is TGTGCCAGCAGTTTCGGCAGCGAAAAAGCTTTATTT. This encodes CASSFGSEKALF.